Listed below are T cell receptor beta chains from one sample, sequenced in a study of blood T cell repertoires in COVID-19. This table comes from immunoSEQ multiplex PCR, and its TCRdb copy is limited to in-frame clones, with some not included. Of some 200,000 clones in the sample, roughly 79% are singletons; the top ten hold around 12%. Source material: peripheral blood. These receptors came from a woman of 80 years or more with COVID-19, enrolled during active disease. Both conserved end residues are part of each CDR3. The order of the fields is clone size, D gene, J gene, V gene, CDR3 DNA, CDR3 protein. The D gene is left open where the match is weak. A row's size may be missing; if present it is once, few, many or a size class.

NA,NA,TRBJ1-2,TRBV25-1,TGTGCCAGCAGTACAGCCTATGGCTACACCTTC,CASSTAYGYTF
NA,TRBD1,TRBJ2-3,TRBV5-1,TGCGCCAGCAGCTGGACAGGTACAGATACGCAGTATTTT,CASSWTGTDTQYF
few,TRBD1,TRBJ1-1,TRBV5-4,TGTGCCAGCAGCTTGCAGGGGGCGATCACTGAAGCTTTCTTT,CASSLQGAITEAFF
NA,TRBD2,TRBJ2-3,TRBV15,TGTGCCACCAGCAGAGATCCCACTAGCGGGAGTTATTTT,CATSRDPTSGSYF
NA,TRBD1,TRBJ1-5,TRBV12-3/TRBV12-4,TGTGCCAGCAGCCCTGACAGGGATCAGCCCCAGCATTTT,CASSPDRDQPQHF
few,NA,TRBJ2-7,TRBV10-3,TGTGCCATCAGTGGTGCGGGGTACGAGCAGTACTTC,CAISGAGYEQYF
NA,NA,TRBJ1-5,TRBV6-5,TGTGCCAGCAACCACGGGATGCGGAATCAGCCCCAGCATTTT,CASNHGMRNQPQHF
NA,NA,TRBJ2-7,TRBV28,TGTGCCAGTCGGGCTGGGACAAATTCCTACGAGCAGTACTTC,CASRAGTNSYEQYF
NA,NA,TRBJ2-7,TRBV5-7,TGTGCCAGCAGGTTGCGGGTACGGTCAGACTCCTACGAGCAGTACTTC,CASRLRVRSDSYEQYF
NA,NA,TRBJ1-2,TRBV18,TGTGCCAGCTCACCCGCAGGGATTTCTAACTATGGCTACACCTTC,CASSPAGISNYGYTF
NA,TRBD2,TRBJ2-3,TRBV11-2,TGTGCCAGCAGCCACCGACTAGCGGGGGTCACAGATACGCAGTATTTT,CASSHRLAGVTDTQYF
NA,TRBD1,TRBJ2-7,TRBV5-4,TGTGCCAGCAGCTTAGGACAGGGGGCCTACGAGCAGTACTTC,CASSLGQGAYEQYF
NA,NA,TRBJ2-6,TRBV10-3,TGTGCCATCAGGCAGACTAGTTTTTCTGGGGCCAACGTCCTGACTTTC,CAIRQTSFSGANVLTF
NA,TRBD2,TRBJ2-2,TRBV11-3,TGTGCCAGCAGCTTAGTAGCGGGGGGGACCGGGGAGCTGTTTTTT,CASSLVAGGTGELFF
few,NA,TRBJ2-4,TRBV2,TGTGCCAGCCGGGACACAGGGGCCAAAAACATTCAGTACTTC,CASRDTGAKNIQYF
once,NA,TRBJ1-2,TRBV6-1,TGTGCCAGCAGTGAATCTGGGAGGAACGGCTACACCTTC,CASSESGRNGYTF
NA,NA,TRBJ1-1,TRBV5-4,TGTGCCAGCACCTCGAGGAGCCGGTGGGACACTGAAGCTTTCTTT,CASTSRSRWDTEAFF
NA,NA,TRBJ1-2,TRBV28,TGTGCCAGCAGTCCTGGGGGCAGAATCGATGGCTACACCTTC,CASSPGGRIDGYTF
NA,TRBD1,TRBJ1-1,TRBV19,TGTGCCAGTAGTTCACAGGGGGCGGCTGAAGCTTTCTTT,CASSSQGAAEAFF
few,TRBD2,TRBJ2-1,TRBV5-1,TGCGCCAGCAGCTTGTCAGGGACTACTGGGGATGAGCAGTTCTTC,CASSLSGTTGDEQFF
NA,NA,TRBJ1-6,TRBV5-4,TGTGCCACTGGTCAGGGCCGCTCCTATAATTCACCCCTCCACTTT,CATGQGRSYNSPLHF
few,TRBD1,TRBJ1-5,TRBV28,TGTGCCAGCAGTCTTAGACAGGGGATTCAGCCCCAGCATTTT,CASSLRQGIQPQHF
NA,TRBD2,TRBJ2-3,TRBV28,TGTGCCAGCAGTCCCGGGACTAGCGCCACAGATACGCAGTATTTT,CASSPGTSATDTQYF
NA,TRBD2,TRBJ2-1,TRBV15,TGTGCCACCAGCGATTTAGCGGGGGGGCTCTCCTACAATGAGCAGTTCTTC,CATSDLAGGLSYNEQFF
NA,TRBD1,TRBJ1-2,TRBV4-1,TGCGCCAGCAGCCGCCTCATAGCAGGGGGGCGTTACTATGGCTACACCTTC,CASSRLIAGGRYYGYTF
NA,NA,TRBJ2-1,TRBV5-1,TGCGCCAGCAGCTTCGGTAGCGAGTACAATGAGCAGTTCTTC,CASSFGSEYNEQFF
NA,NA,TRBJ2-1,TRBV28,TGTGCCAGCAGGTGGGACACCTACAATGAGCAGTTCTTC,CASRWDTYNEQFF
NA,NA,TRBJ2-1,TRBV5-1,TGCGCCAGCAGCTTGGTTGAGATGTCCTACAATGAGCAGTTCTTC,CASSLVEMSYNEQFF
NA,TRBD2,TRBJ2-7,TRBV4-1,TGCGCCAGCAGCCAAGCCTCGGGGGGTACCTACGAGCAGTACTTC,CASSQASGGTYEQYF
once,NA,TRBJ1-5,TRBV6-2/TRBV6-3,TGTGCCAGCAGGTACCGAAGGACAGAAAATAGCAATCAGCCCCAGCATTTT,CASRYRRTENSNQPQHF
NA,TRBD2,TRBJ2-2,TRBV5-4,TGTGCCAGCTCCTTTGGGGGAGGGGACACCGGGGAGCTGTTTTTT,CASSFGGGDTGELFF
NA,NA,TRBJ1-1,TRBV5-1,TGCGCCAGCAGCTTGGCCGCGGAGGTTGAAGCTTTCTTT,CASSLAAEVEAFF
NA,TRBD1,TRBJ1-3,TRBV5-1,TGCGCCAGCAGCGGGGGACAGTCGGGAAACACCATATATTTT,CASSGGQSGNTIYF
NA,NA,TRBJ2-5,TRBV6-5,TGTGCCAGCATTTCGCCGGGGGAAGAGACCCAGTACTTC,CASISPGEETQYF
NA,NA,TRBJ2-7,TRBV18,TGTGCCAGCTCACCACTGAGAGGCAGGGAAACCTCCTACGAGCAGTACTTC,CASSPLRGRETSYEQYF
NA,NA,TRBJ1-5,TRBV7-2,TGTGCCAGCAGCCTCACCCAGGGCCCCCTTCGGCCCCAGCATTTT,CASSLTQGPLRPQHF
NA,NA,TRBJ2-2,TRBV5-6,TGTGCCAGCAGCTTGGGGCAGTTCGCCGGGGAGCTGTTTTTT,CASSLGQFAGELFF
NA,NA,TRBJ2-7,TRBV24-1,TGTGCCACCAGTGGAAGGCAGGGCTACGAGCAGTACTTC,CATSGRQGYEQYF